The source of this T cell receptor (beta chain) is a study of siplizumab effects on memory and regulatory T cells. As for this clone: Its antigen is undetermined.

This CDR3 region has 14 residues. Per germline, CDR1 MGHDK and CDR2 SYGVNS. V lost 0 bases to trimming and J lost 5 bases, with 10 bases between them. General study results and limits: Naive T cell populations appeared to exhibit greater diversity than memory cells and appeared to be major alloresponse contributors. Under siplizumab, an average around 69% of mappable alloreactive CD4+ clones were Treg-derived, compared with 25% to 30% in controls.

Method: immunoSEQ multiplex PCR; TCRdb's copy keeps in-frame clones and lacks some. The sample has tens of thousands of clones, roughly 87% seen once. Unstimulated naive, memory, effector memory and TEMRA subsets from three donor pairs were sequenced. Sequencing used naive CD8+ T cells sorted from blood. The genes are TRBV25-1 and TRBJ2-5; possibly TRBD1 for D (6 bases). This TCR came from a human donor in good health. CDR3 bases: TGTGCCAGCAGTGAATATAAGGGGGAGGAGACCCAGTACTTC. It translates to CASSEYKGEETQYF.